The 9 T cell receptor beta chains below all came from one sample that was sequenced in a study of OX40 agonist ivuxolimab in advanced cancers. The protocol was immunoSEQ multiplex PCR, while the TCRdb copy is restricted to in-frame clones and leaves out a portion. The sample records tens of thousands of clones, about nine tenths being singletons. This material consisted of CD4+ or CD8+ T cells sorted from blood, taken in a trial of the OX40 agonist ivuxolimab. The receptors shown here come from an adult with an advanced solid tumor such as melanoma, head and neck, liver or kidney cancer.

The rearrangement links TRBV6-5 to TRBJ2-3; D remains ambiguous. The CDR3 totals 15 residues. Germline-derived CDR1 and CDR2 are MNHEY and SVGAGI. Between the trimmed V and J ends, which lost 4 bases and 1 base, there was a span of 12 bases. In DNA form, the CDR3 reads TGTGCCAGCAGTTCCATATCATCGGGCACAGATACGCAGTATTTT. Protein sequence: CASSSISSGTDTQYF.

The chain combines TRBV21-1 with TRBJ2-1; no check of the table's D call, TRBD2, against the DNA was made. TRBV21-1 is recorded as a pseudogene. The CDR3 length is 16 residues. The CDR3 protein is CASSKETSGVYNEQFF. CDR3 bases: TGTGCCAGCAGCAAAGAAACTAGCGGGGTTTACAATGAGCAGTTCTTC.

This chain connects TRBV5-1 to TRBJ2-3, with no clear D. Germline V lookup: CDR1 SGHRS, CDR2 YFSETQ. This CDR3 has 17 amino acids. The V end was cut by 1 base, the J end by 2 bases, with 17 bases between. The chain's CDR3 is CASSLWVGPRYTDTQYF. In DNA, the CDR3 is TGCGCCAGCAGCTTGTGGGTCGGTCCTAGGTACACAGATACGCAGTATTTT. The entire variable domain, with the rest obtained from reference TRBV5-1 and TRBJ2-3, is as follows: KAGVTQTPRYLIKTRGQQVTLSCSPISGHRSVSWYQQTPGQGLQFLFEYFSETQRNKGNFPGRFSGRQFSNSRSEMNVSTLELGDSALYLCASSLWVGPRYTDTQYFGPGTRLTVL.

This clone is a singleton in its sample. V usage is TRBV9 and J usage is TRBJ2-1, with 7 positions matching TRBD2. This CDR3 has 16 residues. Germline V gene sequence: CDR1 SGDLS, CDR2 YYNGEE. V lost 3 bases, J lost 1 base, and 7 bases stayed unmatched. CDR3 bases: TGTGCCAGCAGCGCGCTAGCGGCGAAATCCTACAATGAGCAGTTCTTC. This encodes CASSALAAKSYNEQFF. The full variable domain, its missing parts supplied by reference TRBV9 and TRBJ2-1, is DSGVTQTPKHLITATGQRVTLRCSPRSGDLSVYWYQQSLDQGLQFLIQYYNGEERAKGNILERFSAQQFPDLHSELNLSSLELGDSALYFCASSALAAKSYNEQFFGPGTRLTVL.

The rearrangement uses TRBV6-5 and TRBJ2-4; D may be TRBD1 (5 bases). This CDR3 spans 14 amino acids. The V end lost 4 bases, the J end lost 2 bases, and 9 bases lay between the germline ends. CDR1 is MNHEY and CDR2 is SVGAGI in the germline V gene. The CDR3 here is CASSFQGSKNIQYF. As DNA, the CDR3 is TGTGCCAGCAGTTTTCAGGGTTCCAAAAACATTCAGTACTTC.

The gene calls are TRBV18 and TRBJ2-1, with D possibly matching TRBD2 (7 bases). The germline gives CDR1 KGHSH, CDR2 LQKENI. V lost 0 bases and J 10 bases, leaving 13 bases between the germline ends. The CDR3 extends over 14 amino acids. The CDR3 region has the DNA TGTGCCAGCTCACCACCGAGGGGGAGGGACGAGCAGTTCTTC. This translates into CASSPPRGRDEQFF.

V usage is TRBV6-1 and J usage is TRBJ1-1, with D tentatively TRBD1 (5 bases). There are 13 residues in the CDR3. Germline V gene lookup returns CDR1 MNHNS and CDR2 SASEGT. The germline V and J ends were trimmed by 7 bases and 3 bases, with 12 bases remaining between them. The CDR3 coding sequence is TGTGCCAGCACCCGGACAAAGGACACTGAAGCTTTCTTT. It is translated as CASTRTKDTEAFF.

A single count supports this clone. The V gene is TRBV11-2, the J gene TRBJ1-5; no firm D call. Germline-derived CDR1 and CDR2 are SGHAT and FQNNGV. V was clipped by 0 bases and J by 0 bases, with 6 bases between them. CDR3 length: 15 residues. CDR3 region: CASSLDRTSNQPQHF. CDR3 in DNA: TGTGCCAGCAGCTTAGACAGGACTAGCAATCAGCCCCAGCATTTT.

V and J are TRBV11-3 and TRBJ2-2; D possibly corresponds to TRBD2 (7 bases). Germline assignment: CDR1 SGHNT and CDR2 YENEEA. With 5 bases removed from V and 6 bases from J, the gap between germline ends came to 16 bases. This CDR3 is 15 amino acids long. The CDR3 sequence: CASSPGGTGPGELFF. The CDR3 region has the DNA TGTGCCAGCAGCCCGGGAGGAACAGGGCCCGGGGAGCTGTTTTTT.